The next 31 T cell receptor beta chains were all read from a single sample in a study of beta chain features in type 1 diabetes (dated by TCRdb to the late 2010s). These receptors have no identified antigens. Library preparation was by the immunoSEQ multiplex PCR assay. All of the isolated RNA was reverse transcribed with the High Capacity cDNA Reverse Transcription Kit, so expressed TCRB transcripts were sequenced. Entries here come from immuneACCESS through TCRdb and include only in-frame sequences with V and J called. Some clones fail to appear in such tables; in the studies checked, an unresolved V gene covers under half of the shortfall, and the cause of the remainder is unknown. Within this sample are more than 550,000 clones, with over 12% of them counted one time only. 0.035% to 0.045% of the sample is taken by the ten largest. Broader findings and caveats from the paper: A moderate but significant shortening of TCRB CDR3 length was observed in type 1 diabetes patients in all four CD4+ subsets.

The specimen sequenced was naive CD4+ T cells from blood. The label giving this sample's cell subset or site can be read as: true naive CD4+ T cells. All receptors come from a young man with type 1 diabetes.

The chain combines TRBV5-8 with TRBJ2-7; no clear D gene. The germline CDR1 and CDR2 sequences are SGHTS and YDEGEE. V was trimmed by 3 bases and J by 5 bases, leaving 6 bases between them. The CDR3 loop spans 11 amino acids. CDR3 DNA: TGTGCCAGCAGCTATCGGCACGAGCAGTACTTC. Protein: CASSYRHEQYF.

The chain employs TRBV28 and TRBJ1-4, with D possibly being TRBD1 (6 bases). The CDR3 is 15 amino acids. The V gene lost 6 bases and the J gene lost 5 bases, with 16 bases spanning the gap. Germline CDR1 is MDHEN and CDR2 is SYDVKM. This chain's CDR3 is CASSGADRRNEKLFF. The CDR3 DNA reads TGTGCCAGCAGCGGAGCGGACAGAAGAAATGAAAAACTGTTTTTT.

The chain joins TRBV30 to TRBJ2-7, with D possibly TRBD2 on 5 matching bases. V shed 0 bases and J shed 5 bases, with 14 bases lying between them. The germline CDR1 and CDR2 sequences are GTSNPN and SVGIG (reference sequence). This CDR3 is 14 amino acids long. The CDR3: CAWSVRLQSDEQYF. CDR3 DNA: TGTGCCTGGAGTGTACGACTACAATCGGACGAGCAGTACTTC.

The genes are TRBV29-1 and TRBJ1-1, with a tentative D call TRBD1 (6 bases). Per the germline V gene, CDR1 is SQVTM and CDR2 is ANQGSEA. The CDR3 runs to 13 residues. The V and J ends lost 6 bases and 3 bases respectively, with 14 bases between them. CDR3 sequence (DNA): TGCAGCGTGTCTGGGGGGCTAGACACTGAAGCTTTCTTT. Translating it yields CSVSGGLDTEAFF.

The chain combines TRBV7-3 with TRBJ2-7; possibly TRBD2 for D (6 bases). Trimming removed 5 bases from V and 0 bases from J, with 14 bases in between. Per germline, CDR1 SGHTA and CDR2 FQGTGA. The CDR3 spans 15 residues. CDR3: CASSPYGGSSYEQYF. CDR3 DNA: TGTGCCAGCAGCCCCTACGGAGGGAGCTCCTACGAGCAGTACTTC.

This clone was found a few times. Here the CDR3 reads CAWSLPQGANTEAFF. The CDR3, as DNA: TGTGCCTGGAGTTTACCACAGGGGGCGAACACTGAAGCTTTCTTT. The rearrangement joins TRBV30 to TRBJ1-1; TRBD1 matches at 9 bases. This CDR3 is built from 15 residues. Germline V gene sequence: CDR1 GTSNPN, CDR2 SVGIG (reference sequence). V gave up 2 bases and J gave up 1 base; unmatched junction bases: 5.

This clone was seen more than once but under ten times. The V call is TRBV15, the J call TRBJ2-7, with D perhaps TRBD2 (5 bases). In germline, CDR1 is LNHNV, CDR2 YYDKDF (reference sequence). The length of the CDR3 is 14 residues. V dropped 0 bases and J dropped 6 bases, with 12 bases sitting between them. The CDR3 region is CATSRDWTQVEQYF. CDR3 nucleotides: TGTGCCACCAGCAGAGACTGGACTCAGGTCGAGCAGTACTTC.

Only a few counts were recorded for this clone. The same CDR3 can be traced to other DNA sequences in this sample. The rearrangement uses TRBV7-9 and TRBJ2-3, with D perhaps being TRBD1 or TRBD2 (5 bases each). V was shortened by 5 bases and J by 0 bases, with 12 bases between the two germline ends. This CDR3 is built from 15 residues. Germline assignment: CDR1 SEHNR and CDR2 FQNEAQ (reference sequence). The CDR3 spells CASSLEGRSTDTQYF. The DNA for the CDR3 is TGTGCCAGCAGCCTCGAGGGACGGAGCACAGATACGCAGTATTTT.

The CDR3 DNA reads as TGTGCCAGCAGCTTGGTGGCCCCAAACACTGAAGCTTTCTTT. Its protein product is CASSLVAPNTEAFF. This rearrangement joins TRBV5-4 to TRBJ1-1; D not resolved. This CDR3 region has 14 residues. Germline CDR1 SGHNT, CDR2 YYREEE (reference sequence). With 0 bases removed from V and 2 bases from J, the gap between germline ends came to 8 bases.

This chain connects TRBV25-1 to TRBJ1-1; D is perhaps TRBD1 (6 bases). The germline gives CDR1 MGHDK, CDR2 SYGVNS. The ends were cut back, 4 bases at V and 4 bases at J, with 13 bases in the middle. The CDR3 has 14 residues. The CDR3 nucleotides read TGTGCCAGCAGTGCCGCTACAGGGTTCACTGAAGCTTTCTTT. Its translation: CASSAATGFTEAFF. Full variable domain (remainder filled in from reference TRBV25-1 and TRBJ1-1): EADIYQTPRYLVIGTGKKITLECSQTMGHDKMYWYQQDPGMELHLIHYSYGVNSTEKGDLSSESTVSRIRTEHFPLTLESARPSHTSQYLCASSAATGFTEAFFGQGTRLTVV.

This clone was detected only a few times. The genes are TRBV5-4 and TRBJ2-2; TRBD1 matches at 8 bases. The CDR3 covers 15 residues. The V gene end was trimmed by 6 bases and the J gene end by 6 bases; junction bases not matched to a gene: 10. Germline CDR1 is SGHNT and CDR2 is YYREEE (reference sequence). CDR3 nucleotide sequence: TGTGCCAGCACCGAGGGGAACAGGGGGGCCGGGGAGCTGTTTTTT. Amino acids: CASTEGNRGAGELFF.

This sequence joins TRBV25-1 and TRBJ2-7; D not resolved. Germline V CDR1 and CDR2: MGHDK, SYGVNS. This CDR3 has 12 residues. The V and J ends lost 3 bases and 4 bases respectively, with 7 bases between them. CDR3 protein: CASSDFKYEQYF. The CDR3 DNA reads TGTGCCAGCAGTGACTTCAAATACGAGCAGTACTTC.

The rearrangement joins TRBV19 to TRBJ2-2; D is unresolved. Germline CDR1 is LNHDA and CDR2 is SQIVND (reference sequence). The V and J ends lost 7 bases and 1 base respectively, with 13 bases between them. The CDR3 is 15 amino acids. The CDR3 loop is CASIQWSGNTGELFF. CDR3 sequence (DNA): TGTGCCAGTATCCAATGGTCCGGGAACACCGGGGAGCTGTTTTTT.

V is TRBV5-1 and J is TRBJ2-7, with D perhaps matching TRBD2 (6 bases). This CDR3 has 14 residues. The germline V gene encodes CDR1 SGHRS and CDR2 YFSETQ. V was trimmed by 0 bases and J by 3 bases, leaving 10 bases between them. CDR3 nucleotide sequence: TGCGCCAGCAGCTTGGCGGGAGCCCTCTACGAGCAGTACTTC. Translated, it gives CASSLAGALYEQYF.

In this sample, this clone turned up a few times. The chain has TRBV4-1 and TRBJ2-3, with D perhaps assigned TRBD1 or TRBD2 (5 bases each). The germline V gene encodes CDR1 MGHRA and CDR2 YSYEKL. This CDR3 contains 17 residues. The V end was cut by 4 bases, the J end by 2 bases, with 19 bases between. The CDR3 nucleotides are TGCGCCAGCAGCCTGCAGCAAGGTGGGGGAACCACAGATACGCAGTATTTT. Its protein product is CASSLQQGGGTTDTQYF.

This clone was counted a few times. The chain has TRBV9 and TRBJ1-5; D gene ambiguous. V lost 0 bases, J lost 5 bases, and 9 bases lay in between. CDR1 and CDR2 from the germline V gene are SGDLS and YYNGEE. The length of the CDR3 is 14 residues. The CDR3 bases are TGTGCCAGCAGCGTAGAGGCAGGTCATCAGCCCCAGCATTTT. It specifies CASSVEAGHQPQHF.

This clone has a handful of counts. The CDR3 is CSVEDRASGSYNEQFF. For the CDR3, the DNA is TGCAGCGTTGAAGACAGGGCTAGCGGGAGTTACAATGAGCAGTTCTTC. The J gene is TRBJ2-1, the V gene TRBV29-1; 10 positions agree with TRBD2. Trimming took 0 bases from V and 4 from J; bases not matched to a gene: 6. Germline assignment: CDR1 SQVTM and CDR2 ANQGSEA. This CDR3 is 16 amino acids long.

This chain joins TRBV6-6 and TRBJ2-3; D could derive from TRBD1 or TRBD2 (5 bases each). The V gene lost 5 bases and the J gene lost 6 bases, with 12 bases spanning the gap. The length of the CDR3 is 13 residues. CDR1 and CDR2 from the germline V gene are MNHNY and SVGAGI (reference sequence). The CDR3 sequence: CASSPGWGDTQYF. DNA of the CDR3: TGTGCCAGCAGTCCAGGCTGGGGGGATACGCAGTATTTT.

This chain uses TRBV15 with TRBJ2-1; TRBD2 is a possible D gene (5 bases). The CDR3 length is 13 residues. Trimming shortened V by 5 bases and J by 6 bases, and 11 bases separated the two germline ends. Germline V lookup: CDR1 LNHNV, CDR2 YYDKDF (reference sequence). The DNA for the CDR3 is TGTGCCACCAGCTTTTTGAGGGTCAATGAGCAGTTCTTC. This translates into CATSFLRVNEQFF.

A few counts support this clone. Other DNA variants within this sample encode the same CDR3. This chain joins TRBV6-1 and TRBJ2-3; D is unclear. Per the germline V gene, CDR1 is MNHNS and CDR2 is SASEGT. Deletions cut 7 bases from V and 0 bases from J, with 5 bases between. This CDR3 comprises 12 residues. The CDR3 loop reads CASTGSTDTQYF. In DNA, the CDR3 is TGTGCCAGCACCGGGAGCACAGATACGCAGTATTTT.

The chain carries TRBV14 and TRBJ2-1; weak D call: TRBD2 (6 bases). Trimming took 4 bases from V and 2 from J, leaving 12 bases between them. There are 15 residues in the CDR3. Germline V gene lookup returns CDR1 SGHDN and CDR2 FVKESK. CDR3 DNA: TGTGCCAGCAGCCCATCGGGACTGCCCTACAATGAGCAGTTCTTC. Amino acid sequence: CASSPSGLPYNEQFF. The variable domain in full, with the rest retrieved from reference TRBV14 and TRBJ2-1, is EAGVTQFPSHSVIEKGQTVTLRCDPISGHDNLYWYRRVMGKEIKFLLHFVKESKQDESGMPNNRFLAERTGGTYSTLKVQPAELEDSGVYFCASSPSGLPYNEQFFGPGTRLTVL.

This clone was observed a few times. The rearrangement uses TRBV30 and TRBJ2-2; tentatively, D is TRBD2 (6 bases). The germline V and J ends were trimmed by 0 bases and 8 bases, with 13 bases remaining between them. The CDR3 length is 14 residues. The germline gives CDR1 GTSNPN, CDR2 SVGIG (reference sequence). CDR3 amino acids: CAWSVSQGGGELFF. CDR3 DNA sequence: TGTGCCTGGAGTGTATCCCAGGGAGGAGGGGAGCTGTTTTTT.

This clone was counted between two and nine times. DNA of the CDR3: TGTGCCAGCAGCCCACGGGAGGGCCAAAACACAGATACGCAGTATTTT. Its protein is CASSPREGQNTDTQYF. The gene calls are TRBV7-2 and TRBJ2-3; TRBD2 matches 8 bases. The CDR3 sequence is 16 residues long. Losses at the gene ends were 5 bases for V and 2 bases for J; bases not matched to a gene: 9. CDR1 and CDR2 from the germline V gene are SGHTA and FQGNSA.

The V call is TRBV30, the J call TRBJ1-2, with D hard to call. Trimming left V 0 bases short and J 3 bases short, with 8 bases between. This CDR3 spans 13 amino acids. CDR1 GTSNPN and CDR2 SVGIG come from the germline V gene (reference sequence). The CDR3 loop is CAWSVASYYGYTF. The CDR3 DNA sequence: TGTGCCTGGAGTGTAGCATCGTACTATGGCTACACCTTC.

The sample holds a few counts of this clone. The chain combines TRBV4-3 with TRBJ2-3; no firm D call. Germline V gene sequence: CDR1 LGHNA, CDR2 YSLEER. V was shortened by 1 base and J by 1 base, with 9 bases between the two germline ends. The CDR3 is 15 amino acids. CDR3 in DNA: TGCGCCAGCAGCCAAGTCTTTTGGGGCACAGATACGCAGTATTTT. Its protein is CASSQVFWGTDTQYF.

This clone turned up a few times. The gene calls are TRBV30 and TRBJ1-5; 9 bases agree with TRBD1. Germline values: CDR1 GTSNPN, CDR2 SVGIG (reference sequence). The CDR3 loop spans 14 amino acids. V lost 7 bases, J lost 6 bases, and 10 bases stayed unmatched. CDR3 loop: CAFTTGGVVQPQHF. DNA for the CDR3: TGTGCCTTCACGACAGGGGGGGTCGTTCAGCCCCAGCATTTT.

In this sample, this clone turned up a few times. The chain joins TRBV5-1 to TRBJ2-3; D may be TRBD2 (6 bases). The CDR3 has 15 amino acids. V lost 2 bases, J lost 2 bases, and 12 bases lay in between. CDR1 and CDR2 from the germline V gene are SGHRS and YFSETQ. The CDR3 DNA sequence: TGCGCCAGCAGCTTATCGGGCGGGACCACAGATACGCAGTATTTT. Translating gives CASSLSGGTTDTQYF.

This clone has a handful of counts. The rearrangement uses TRBV5-6 and TRBJ1-1; the D is unclear. The CDR3 has 14 amino acids. Between the trimmed V and J ends, which lost 5 bases and 1 base, there was a span of 12 bases. Germline V lookup: CDR1 SGHDT, CDR2 YYEEEE. The DNA of the CDR3 is TGTGCCAGCAGGCTGGTGTCCGGGAACACTGAAGCTTTCTTT. Encoded protein: CASRLVSGNTEAFF.

This clone has a single count. This chain uses TRBV18 with TRBJ2-5, with 10 bases fitting TRBD2. Germline CDR1 reads KGHSH; CDR2 reads LQKENI. V shed 1 base and J 6 bases; nucleotides not matched to a gene: 11. This CDR3 contains 17 residues. CDR3 amino acids: CASSPLSGTSDMKTQYF. For the CDR3, the DNA is TGTGCCAGCTCACCACTATCCGGGACTAGCGACATGAAGACCCAGTACTTC.

This clone was detected a few times. The genes are TRBV27 and TRBJ2-3, with D hard to call. V was pared by 6 bases and J by 0 bases, with 7 bases between. CDR1 is MNHEY and CDR2 is SMNVEV in the germline V gene (reference sequence). The length of the CDR3 is 13 residues. CDR3 loop: CASRTSSTDTQYF. CDR3 bases: TGTGCCAGCAGGACATCTAGCACAGATACGCAGTATTTT.

The rearrangement joins TRBV7-9 to TRBJ2-3, with TRBD1 matching 9 bases. CDR1 SEHNR and CDR2 FQNEAQ come from the germline V gene (reference sequence). The CDR3 runs 13 residues. The J segment lost 6 bases and the V segment lost 5 bases, leaving 3 bases of the junction unmatched. CDR3 sequence reads: CASSGTGRDTQYF. CDR3 nucleotide sequence: TGTGCCAGCAGCGGGACAGGGCGGGATACGCAGTATTTT.